This T cell receptor beta chain was recorded in a study of tumor-infiltrating lymphocytes in primary liver carcinoma. For the study at large: Each of the samples returned roughly 3.65 to 7.13 million productive TCRbeta reads (a yield similar across tissue types).

Unsorted bulk tissue, roughly 20-33 mg of it, served as the source for co-extraction of RNA and DNA. Per germline, CDR1 SEHNR and CDR2 FQNEAQ (reference sequence). Losses at the gene ends were 7 bases for V and 7 bases for J; bases not matched to a gene: 14. The CDR3 length is 15 residues. The authors made TCR beta cDNA from about 500 ng total RNA with a constant-region primer. TCR beta libraries came from three nested multiplex PCR rounds using slightly modified ARM-PCR. The first two PCR rounds used TRBV1-TRBV30 forward primers with a C-beta reverse primer, 9 to 11 cycles each. TCRdb redid the calling of the multiplex PCR reads with MiXCR, one entry per CDR3 protein. In the table there are approximately 20,000 distinct CDR3 sequences, about 80% of which are singletons.

The chain carries TRBV7-9 and TRBJ2-7; the match to TRBD2 covers 9 bases. The sample taken for sequencing was liver tumor tissue from sampling region 1. Subset of the sample: tumor region T1, superior pole. The receptor was isolated from a woman under 40 with primary liver carcinoma and hepatitis B virus infection. DNA for the CDR3: TGTGCCAGCAACTGGGGACTAGCCGCACATTATGAGCAGTACTTC. The encoded protein is CASNWGLAAHYEQYF.